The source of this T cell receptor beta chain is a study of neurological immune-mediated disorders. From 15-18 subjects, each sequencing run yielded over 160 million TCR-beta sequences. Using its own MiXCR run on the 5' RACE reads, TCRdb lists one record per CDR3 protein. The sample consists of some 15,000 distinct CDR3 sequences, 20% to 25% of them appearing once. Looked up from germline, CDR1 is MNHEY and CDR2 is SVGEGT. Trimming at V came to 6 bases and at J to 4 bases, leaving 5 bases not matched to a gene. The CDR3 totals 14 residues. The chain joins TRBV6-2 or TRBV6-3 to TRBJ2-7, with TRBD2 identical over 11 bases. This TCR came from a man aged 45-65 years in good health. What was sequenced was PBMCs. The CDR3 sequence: CASSRTSGSYEQYF. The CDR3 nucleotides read TGTGCCAGCAGCCGAACTAGCGGGAGTTACGAGCAGTACTTC.